What follows describes a single T cell receptor (beta chain). This clone was recorded once. Its antigen has not been determined. Base qualities are not recorded, but no much larger clone differs from it by a single base. This specimen belongs to a study of blood T cell repertoires in COVID-19 (dated by TCRdb to between 2020 and 2021). In terms of the full investigation: Samples covering the acute and convalescent phases of COVID-19 were provided by collaborators in the United States, Italy and Spain. The material from the prospective study consisted of cDNA or gDNA derived from T cells, B-cell-depleted T cells, or PBMCs. The dataset comprised deeply sampled blood TCRbeta repertoires from subjects exposed to, actively infected with, or recovered from COVID-19. The repertoires were released in a freely available public database intended as a resource for research on the immune response to SARS-CoV-2. The samples were drawn from two sources: the first 160 participants of the ongoing ImmuneRACE study, and 1,000 to 1,500 subjects contributed by 6 global collaborators. Sample metadata almost always included a de-identified subject ID, COVID-19 status, age in years and sex. Where available, HLA class I and class II types were obtained from metadata supplied by the sample provider rather than from assay-based typing.

From V the trimming removes 5 bases and from J it removes 5 bases, while the gene matches leave 12 bases of the junction unaccounted for. The CDR3 contains 15 residues, cysteine and phenylalanine counted. Of the read, only the CDR3 DNA is kept; its 45 bases are in frame from base 1. The germline V gene encodes CDR1 PRHDT and CDR2 FYEKMQ (reference sequence). What the study reported, not specific to this receptor: The quantity of clinical and demographic metadata differed by source and by participant and was supplied without curation.

The immunoSEQ Assay, a bias-controlled multiplex PCR, was used to amplify TCRbeta CDR3 regions from genomic DNA. As for how the authors treated the data: The number of nucleated cells in each sample was estimated from the amplification of reference gene primers within the assay. Sequence reads were collapsed and filtered to measure the absolute abundance of every unique TCRbeta CDR3 rearrangement. For each sample, productive Simpson clonality was calculated as the square root of Simpson's diversity index across productive rearrangements. TCRdb carries this immuneACCESS record with in-frame sequences only. Its versions omit some clonotypes, under half of them owing to an unresolved V gene in the studies checked, with the rest unexplained. The DNA was the basis for D and trimming; V, J and clone size are from that table. The sample has roughly 200,000 clones on record, less than 90% of them singletons. The ten biggest clones cover 2.5% to 3% of the sample.

Participants in the prospective study were enrolled through a virtual design, were aged about 18 to 100 years, and lived in under 25 United States geographic areas. To assign participants to cohorts, the prospective study relied on clinical history that participants themselves reported in a screening survey and a study questionnaire. Recovered participants in ImmuneRACE Cohort 3 were defined by two consecutive negative NP/OP PCR tests, clearance by a healthcare professional, or resolution of symptoms. In the prospective study, whole blood, serum and a nasopharyngeal or oropharyngeal swab were collected from each participant by mobile phlebotomists. Participants in the prospective study had the option to provide additional blood draws and questionnaires over a roughly two-month period. Blood samples from the prospective study were shipped frozen or at room temperature prior to DNA extraction.

The V gene is TRBV13 and the J gene is TRBJ2-7; TRBD1 lines up with 7 middle nucleotides. The source material was PBMCs or T cells enriched from blood (not recorded which). The receptor was isolated from a woman aged 25 to 39 who had recovered from COVID-19. The DNA reads TGTGCCAGCAGCAAAGGGGCAGGGGGTCTCCACGAGCAGTACTTC. Translated, this is CASSKGAGGLHEQYF.